These 9 T cell receptor beta chains were sequenced from one sample in a study of long-term antiretroviral therapy in people with HIV. With survey level as its setting, the immunoSEQ assay was v3.0. Repertoires were generated with immunoSEQ multiplex PCR, while TCRdb's copy carries only in-frame clones and drops some. The table lists 20,000 to 30,000 clones, more than 70% of them singletons. The input for sequencing was unsorted PBMCs, taken 4.7 to 5 years after starting antiretroviral therapy. These receptors originate from a man aged 35-49 years with HIV.

V usage is TRBV7-2 and J usage is TRBJ2-7, with 11 positions matching TRBD2. Looked up from germline, CDR1 is SGHTA and CDR2 is FQGNSA. CDR3 length: 16 residues. V dropped 5 bases and J dropped 0; count of bases not matched to a gene: 6. The CDR3 protein is CASSARTSGLSYEQYF. In nucleotides, the CDR3 is TGTGCCAGCAGCGCCCGGACTAGCGGGCTCTCCTACGAGCAGTACTTC.

By proportion, this clone is medium-sized. The chain carries TRBV10-3 and TRBJ1-6; TRBD1 agrees at 7 bases. Germline V gene lookup returns CDR1 ENHRY and CDR2 SYGVKD. This CDR3 spans 13 amino acids. V lost 6 bases to trimming and J lost 7 bases; unmatched junction nucleotides: 3. DNA for the CDR3: TGTGCCATCAGCACAGGGGAAAATTCACCCCTCCACTTT. Amino acids: CAISTGENSPLHF.

The gene calls are TRBV6-4 and TRBJ1-2; D is uncertain. This CDR3 spans 12 amino acids. CDR1 is MRHNA and CDR2 is SNTAGT in the germline V gene. Trimming shortened V by 3 bases and J by 3 bases, and 5 bases separated the two germline ends. The CDR3 bases are TGTGCCAGCAGTGATGGACACTATGGCTACACCTTC. It yields the protein CASSDGHYGYTF.

V is TRBV11-3 and J is TRBJ2-1; 7 bases agree with TRBD2. V was clipped by 8 bases and J by 6 bases; unmatched bases: 10. Germline assignment: CDR1 SGHNT and CDR2 YENEEA. This CDR3 is 14 amino acids long. This CDR3 is CASPGTTTSNEQFF. CDR3 in DNA: TGTGCCAGCCCCGGGACTACAACCTCCAATGAGCAGTTCTTC.

V gene TRBV5-1 combines with J gene TRBJ2-2, with 10 bases aligning to TRBD1. V was clipped by 1 base and J by 6 bases; unmatched bases: 6. Germline lookup yields CDR1 SGHRS and CDR2 YFSETQ. This CDR3 is 16 amino acids long. CDR3 coding DNA: TGCGCCAGCAGCTTGCAACCGGGACAGGGGTCCGGGGAGCTGTTTTTT. It specifies CASSLQPGQGSGELFF.

The V and J genes are TRBV7-8 and TRBJ2-7; 10 bases match TRBD1. This CDR3 is built from 15 residues. V lost 2 bases to trimming and J lost 2 bases; unmatched junction nucleotides: 3. CDR1 and CDR2 (germline): SGHVS, FQNEAQ. In nucleotides, the CDR3 is TGTGCCAGCAGCTTACTGGGACAGGGGACCTACGAGCAGTACTTC. The encoded protein is CASSLLGQGTYEQYF.

The chain employs TRBV19 and TRBJ2-2, with a possible D match to TRBD2 (7 bases). From germline, CDR1 is LNHDA and CDR2 SQIVND (reference sequence). Trimming removed 5 bases from V and 6 bases from J, with 22 bases in between. CDR3 length: 17 residues. Here the CDR3 reads CASSPYSGGGPPGELFF. CDR3 DNA sequence: TGTGCCAGTAGTCCCTACTCAGGCGGGGGCCCACCCGGGGAGCTGTTTTTT.

This clone showed up just once. An end of the junction does not agree with germline; a read error may underlie this. The rearrangement links TRBV18 to TRBJ1-2; D is ambiguous. Germline V lookup: CDR1 KGHSH, CDR2 LQKENI. The length of the CDR3 is 13 residues. The DNA of the CDR3 is TGTGCCAGCTCCCCACCCAATAGCTATGGCTACACCTTC. It encodes CASSPPNSYGYTF.

The rearrangement joins TRBV5-4 to TRBJ2-3, with D perhaps matching TRBD2 (6 bases). Germline V CDR1 and CDR2: SGHNT, YYREEE (reference sequence). V dropped 2 bases and J dropped 4 bases, with 17 bases sitting between them. This CDR3 is 16 amino acids long. The CDR3 is CASSFWAGSRADTQYF. CDR3 sequence (DNA): TGTGCCAGCAGCTTTTGGGCGGGATCGAGGGCAGATACGCAGTATTTT.